This record concerns one TCR beta chain sequence. Its binding antigen is unknown. Base qualities are missing; no much larger clone stands one base away. The immunoSEQ Assay, a bias-controlled multiplex PCR, was used to amplify TCRbeta CDR3 regions from genomic DNA. Under the source paper's analysis protocol: The number of nucleated cells in each sample was estimated by amplification of reference gene primers within the assay. To quantify the absolute abundance of each unique TCRbeta CDR3 rearrangement, sequence reads were collapsed and filtered. For each sample, productive Simpson clonality was calculated as the square root of Simpson's diversity index over productive rearrangements. TCRdb's version of the immuneACCESS table is confined to in-frame rearrangements and falls short of the full clone set. An unresolved V gene accounts for under half of the shortfall where checked; the remainder is of unknown origin. D and trimming come from the DNA, and the V and J calls and clone size come from that table. The sample contains hundreds of thousands of clones, about 80% of them found a single time. Under 2% of the sample belongs to the ten largest clones.

The junction carries 14 bases between V and J, which are trimmed by 2 bases and 6 bases respectively. Spanning cysteine to phenylalanine, the CDR3 consists of 14 amino acids. Kept here is only the CDR3 DNA, which spans 42 bases and is read in frame from base 1. From the germline V gene, CDR1 is SGHDT and CDR2 is YYEEEE. These data belong to a study of blood T cell repertoires in COVID-19 (dated by TCRdb to 2018 to 2021). Study-wide context: Samples covering the acute and convalescent phases of COVID-19 were provided by collaborators in the United States, Italy and Spain. The material from the prospective study consisted of cDNA or gDNA derived from T cells, B-cell-depleted T cells, or PBMCs. Deeply sampled blood TCRbeta repertoires from subjects exposed to, actively infected with, or recovered from COVID-19 were included in the dataset. The repertoires were released in a freely available public database intended as a resource for research on the immune response to SARS-CoV-2. The samples were drawn from two sources: the first 160 participants of the ongoing ImmuneRACE study, and 1,000 to 1,500 subjects contributed by 6 global collaborators. A de-identified subject ID, COVID-19 status, age in years and sex were almost always included in the sample metadata. HLA class I and class II types, where available, came from metadata supplied by the sample provider rather than from assay-based typing.

Whole blood was collected in K2EDTA tubes by collaborating institutions according to the institutions' own protocols. Collaborator samples were shipped for TCRbeta analysis as frozen whole blood, isolated PBMCs, or DNA extracted from either sample type. Here is what the overall study found, with its caveats: The quantity of clinical and demographic metadata differed by source and by participant and was supplied without curation.

The sequenced sample consisted of peripheral blood. This receptor was taken from a woman older than 75 with acute or convalescent COVID-19. This chain joins TRBV5-6 to TRBJ1-2; the D gene identity is not certain. The DNA sequence reads TGTGCCAGCAGCTTCATATCAGCCCGGGATGGCTACACCTTC. Protein translation: CASSFISARDGYTF.